The next 7 T cell receptor beta chains were all read from a single sample in a study of blood T cell repertoires in COVID-19. Some clones are missing from TCRdb's copy, which holds only in-frame ones; the method was immunoSEQ multiplex PCR. Of roughly 220,000 clones in the sample, 86% are singletons; the top ten hold less than 4.5%. Sequenced input: PBMCs or T cells enriched from blood (not recorded which). The receptors shown here come from a woman aged 40-49 years with acute COVID-19.

In this sample, this clone turned up a few times. V gene TRBV19 combines with J gene TRBJ1-4; TRBD1 aligns across 7 bases. V gave up 6 bases and J gave up 5 bases; unmatched junction bases: 6. The germline gives CDR1 LNHDA, CDR2 SQIVND (reference sequence). The length of the CDR3 is 14 residues. This CDR3 reads CASSWTGQNEKLFF. As DNA, the CDR3 is TGTGCCAGTAGCTGGACAGGACAAAATGAAAAACTGTTTTTT.

CDR3 in amino acids: CASSLYSGASTDTQYF. For the CDR3, the DNA is TGCGCCAGCAGCTTGTATAGCGGGGCCAGCACAGATACGCAGTATTTT. This chain joins TRBV5-1 and TRBJ2-3; TRBD2 agrees at 8 bases. Germline V CDR1 and CDR2: SGHRS, YFSETQ. The V and J ends lost 1 base and 0 bases, in that order; junction bases with no gene match: 4. This CDR3 spans 16 amino acids.

The chain carries TRBV19 and TRBJ1-4; the D is unclear. V was pared by 3 bases and J by 0 bases, with 5 bases between. The CDR3 consists of 14 residues. Germline lookup yields CDR1 LNHDA and CDR2 SQIVND (reference sequence). This chain's CDR3 is CASSIVSTNEKLFF. Written as DNA, the CDR3 is TGTGCCAGTAGTATTGTCTCAACTAATGAAAAACTGTTTTTT.

The chain carries TRBV5-6 and TRBJ1-1; no reliable D call. Germline lookup yields CDR1 SGHDT and CDR2 YYEEEE. CDR3 size: 15 residues. V lost 4 bases and J lost 2, with 15 bases in between. The DNA of the CDR3 is TGTGCCAGCAGCCCCTGGTCCCAAGCCAACACTGAAGCTTTCTTT. The encoded protein is CASSPWSQANTEAFF.

This clone has only a few counts. The genes are TRBV5-8 and TRBJ1-1, with TRBD1 as a possible D gene (6 bases). This CDR3 has 16 amino acids. Germline V gene lookup returns CDR1 SGHTS and CDR2 YDEGEE. V lost 4 bases, J lost 0 bases, and 16 bases lay in between. Here the CDR3 reads CASSKGQPLMNTEAFF. The DNA for the CDR3 is TGTGCCAGCAGCAAAGGACAGCCCCTCATGAACACTGAAGCTTTCTTT.

V usage is TRBV6-2 or TRBV6-3 and J usage is TRBJ1-2; D is undetermined. The CDR3 sequence is 13 residues long. Trimming removed 2 bases at V and 8 bases at J, with 12 bases between. CDR1 is MNHEY, CDR2 SVGEGT, per germline. The CDR3 here is CASSYVNSRGYTF. CDR3 coding DNA: TGTGCCAGCAGTTACGTGAATTCCAGAGGCTACACCTTC.

Details on this clone: The junction shows a germline mismatch at one end, possibly a read error. The genes are TRBV7-7 and TRBJ1-3; D may be TRBD1 (6 bases). The CDR3 loop spans 17 amino acids. Germline CDR1 reads SSHAT; CDR2 reads FNYEAQ (reference sequence). The CDR3 bases are TGTGCTAGCAGCCGTCGCGACAGGAGCCACTCTGGAAACACCATATATTTT. Protein: CASSRRDRSHSGNTIYF.